The 15 T cell receptor beta chains in this list originate from one sample, sequenced in a study of blood T cells in healthy people across ages. For the second PCR, which ran for about 6 to 11 cycles, a sample-barcoded 5' primer and a J-beta primer mix were used. TCRdb reprocessed the 5' RACE reads via MiXCR and lists one record per CDR3 protein. The table records roughly 930,000 distinct CDR3 sequences, roughly 50% of them present only once. Sequencing was carried out using blood. Receptors were obtained from a man in his thirties or forties in good health.

This clonotype has more than one count but fewer than ten. J is TRBJ2-7 and V is TRBV7-2, with D maybe TRBD2 (5 bases). Germline lookup yields CDR1 SGHTA and CDR2 FQGNSA. V lost 4 bases, J lost 0 bases, and 10 bases lay in between. The CDR3 runs 14 residues. Written as DNA, the CDR3 is TGTGCCAGCAGCTCCTTGGGAGACTCCTACGAGCAGTACTTC. It is translated as CASSSLGDSYEQYF.

The chain joins TRBV29-1 to TRBJ2-1; D may be TRBD2 (7 bases). The CDR3 extends over 10 amino acids. The germline gives CDR1 SQVTM, CDR2 ANQGSEA. CDR3 sequence: CSGGGTEQFF. The CDR3 DNA sequence: TGCAGTGGGGGGGGCACTGAGCAGTTCTTC.

This clonotype was observed many times. Here the CDR3 reads CASSFGLIDEQYF. Written as DNA, the CDR3 is TGTGCCAGCAGCTTCGGGTTAATAGACGAGCAGTACTTC. The chain links TRBV7-9 to TRBJ2-7; no reliable D call. Germline V lookup: CDR1 SEHNR, CDR2 FQNEAQ (reference sequence). V was shortened by 3 bases and J by 5 bases, with 11 bases between the two germline ends. The CDR3 length is 13 residues.

The gene calls are TRBV7-2 and TRBJ2-3, with 9 bases fitting TRBD1. The CDR3 consists of 14 residues. V shed 5 bases and J 2 bases; nucleotides not matched to a gene: 2. The V gene's germline CDR1 is SGHTA and CDR2 FQGNSA. The CDR3 reads CASSKQGATDTQYF. For the CDR3, the DNA is TGTGCCAGCAGCAAACAGGGGGCCACAGATACGCAGTATTTT.

The rearrangement links TRBV29-1 to TRBJ2-7, with 13 bases identical to TRBD2. The V gene's germline CDR1 is SQVTM and CDR2 ANQGSEA. The CDR3 has 16 residues. The ends lost 6 bases at V and 0 bases at J; junction bases unmatched: 8. CDR3 sequence: CSVKRTSGGSSYEQYF. For the CDR3, the DNA is TGCAGCGTAAAGAGGACTAGCGGGGGAAGCTCCTACGAGCAGTACTTC.

This chain connects TRBV5-5 to TRBJ2-1, with D unclear. Germline CDR1 is SGHKS and CDR2 is YYEKEE (reference sequence). CDR3 length equals 15 residues. Trimming took 0 bases from V and 3 from J, leaving 10 bases between them. The CDR3 DNA reads as TGTGCCAGCAGCTTGGGCGCAGATAACTACAATGAGCAGTTCTTC. Its protein is CASSLGADNYNEQFF. Filled out from reference TRBV5-5 and TRBJ2-1, the complete variable domain reads DAGVTQSPTHLIKTRGQQVTLRCSPISGHKSVSWYQQVLGQGPQFIFQYYEKEERGRGNFPDRFSARQFPNYSSELNVNALLLGDSALYLCASSLGADNYNEQFFGPGTRLTVL.

This clonotype has more than one count but fewer than ten. The chain couples TRBV12-3 or TRBV12-4 to TRBJ1-4; D unclear. The CDR3 length is 14 residues. V was shortened by 5 bases and J by 2 bases, with 9 bases between the two germline ends. Written as DNA, the CDR3 is TGTGCCAGCAGTGTGATGCATACTAATGAAAAACTGTTTTTT. Its protein product is CASSVMHTNEKLFF.

This clonotype was seen more than once but under ten times. This chain joins TRBV12-3 or TRBV12-4 and TRBJ2-5, with 8 bases aligning to TRBD2. CDR3 length equals 15 residues. The J segment lost 3 bases and the V segment lost 5 bases, leaving 8 bases of the junction unmatched. Written as DNA, the CDR3 is TGTGCCAGCAGTATGCCGGGACTAGGGGAAGAGACCCAGTACTTC. As protein: CASSMPGLGEETQYF.

V usage is TRBV7-9 and J usage is TRBJ2-6; TRBD1 is a possible D gene (5 bases). Germline V gene lookup returns CDR1 SEHNR and CDR2 FQNEAQ (reference sequence). The CDR3 is 20 amino acids. V dropped 9 bases and J dropped 1 base, with 28 bases sitting between them. CDR3 sequence: CASLVLIRQGLQSGANVLTF. CDR3 nucleotides: TGTGCCAGTCTCGTATTAATCAGGCAGGGCCTTCAATCTGGGGCCAACGTCCTGACTTTC.

This clonotype was counted a few times. The chain links TRBV4-1 to TRBJ2-1, with D unresolved. Germline CDR1 and CDR2: MGHRA and YSYEKL. Between the trimmed V and J ends, which lost 6 bases and 0 bases, there was a span of 9 bases. This CDR3 has 14 amino acids. CDR3 amino acids: CASRPEPSYNEQFF. CDR3 in DNA: TGCGCCAGCAGGCCAGAGCCCTCCTACAATGAGCAGTTCTTC.

This clonotype came up a few times. V is TRBV3-1 and J is TRBJ2-4; TRBD2 matches 7 bases. The germline V gene encodes CDR1 LGHDT and CDR2 YNNKEL (reference sequence). V shed 5 bases, J shed 8 bases, and the junction held 12 bases outside the gene matches. The CDR3 consists of 15 residues. Here the CDR3 reads CASSDPPPGRDIQYF. DNA of the CDR3: TGTGCCAGCAGCGACCCGCCTCCAGGGAGGGACATTCAGTACTTC.

This clonotype was counted ten times or more. The chain is built from TRBV12-3 or TRBV12-4 and TRBJ2-7, with D perhaps assigned TRBD1 or TRBD2 (6 bases each). The V end was cut by 5 bases, the J end by 1 base, with 9 bases between. The CDR3 length is 13 residues. In DNA form, the CDR3 reads TGTGCCAGCAGTCGAGGGGGGTCCTACGAGCAGTACTTC. As protein: CASSRGGSYEQYF.

This chain uses TRBV5-1 with TRBJ2-3; D call uncertain. The V and J ends lost 0 bases and 2 bases respectively, with 7 bases between them. The length of the CDR3 is 14 residues. Per germline, CDR1 SGHRS and CDR2 YFSETQ. The CDR3 is CASSLERITDTQYF. The CDR3, as DNA: TGCGCCAGCAGCTTGGAAAGGATCACAGATACGCAGTATTTT.

The rearrangement uses TRBV20-1 and TRBJ2-3; 11 bases match TRBD1. The junction had 8 bases not matched to a gene; V was cut back by 7 bases and J by 5 bases. The V gene's germline CDR1 is DFQATT and CDR2 SNEGSKA (reference sequence). This CDR3 contains 14 residues. Written as DNA, the CDR3 is TGCAGTGTGGCGGGACAGGGGGTTGGAGATACGCAGTATTTT. It translates to CSVAGQGVGDTQYF.

This chain connects TRBV6-2 or TRBV6-3 to TRBJ1-2; D is ambiguous. CDR3 length: 15 amino acids. The germline CDR1 and CDR2 sequences are MNHEY and SVGEGT. Trimming removed 4 bases at V and 5 bases at J, with 17 bases between. This CDR3 reads CASSSSSLPVYGYTF. The CDR3 DNA reads TGTGCCAGCAGTTCGTCCTCGCTACCCGTATATGGCTACACCTTC.